These T cell receptor beta chains were read from a single sample in a study of cytomegalovirus exposure and HLA in healthy donors. Produced via immunoSEQ multiplex PCR; TCRdb's table is partial and in-frame only. The data hold 160,000 or so clones, with under 80% observed a single time. Sequences were obtained from PBMCs. These receptors were obtained from a woman aged 25-40 years in good health and CMV-seronegative. Both conserved end residues are part of each CDR3. The D gene is left open where the match is weak. Rows may omit the clone size; those that give it use once, few, many or a size class.

D gene	clone size	J gene	V gene	CDR3 protein	CDR3 DNA
-	few	TRBJ2-7	TRBV2	CASNHPVTYEQYF	TGTGCCAGCAATCATCCAGTCACCTACGAGCAGTACTTC
-	-	TRBJ2-6	TRBV30	CAWRGAGANVLTF	TGTGCCTGGAGAGGGGCTGGGGCCAACGTCCTGACTTTC
-	few	TRBJ2-5	TRBV30	CAWRLWGGHETQYF	TGTGCCTGGAGACTGTGGGGGGGGCATGAGACCCAGTACTTC
-	-	TRBJ1-4	TRBV5-8	CASSLGTGFGTNEKLFF	TGTGCCAGCAGCTTGGGAACAGGGTTCGGAACTAATGAAAAACTGTTTTTT
-	-	TRBJ1-1	TRBV9	CASSAQPGVNTEAFF	TGTGCCAGCAGCGCCCAGCCCGGGGTCAACACTGAAGCTTTCTTT
-	-	TRBJ2-1	TRBV5-1	CASSLVAHEYNEQFF	TGCGCCAGCAGCTTGGTCGCCCACGAGTACAATGAGCAGTTCTTC
-	-	TRBJ1-1	TRBV5-5	CASSLRPDEAFF	TGTGCCAGCAGCTTGCGTCCAGATGAAGCTTTCTTT
TRBD1	-	TRBJ2-3	TRBV28	CASSPGQSTDTQYF	TGTGCCAGCAGCCCGGGACAGAGCACAGATACGCAGTATTTT
-	once	TRBJ2-2	TRBV7-2	CASSLRSQRNTGELFF	TGTGCCAGCAGCTTACGTTCGCAGCGGAACACCGGGGAGCTGTTTTTT
-	-	TRBJ1-1	TRBV29-1	CSVDVDTEAFF	TGCAGCGTTGACGTCGACACTGAAGCTTTCTTT
TRBD2	-	TRBJ2-3	TRBV5-6	CASSWGTSGFSHTQYF	TGTGCCAGCAGCTGGGGGACTAGCGGGTTCTCGCATACGCAGTATTTT
TRBD1	-	TRBJ1-5	TRBV5-6	CASSLDRGRSNQPQHF	TGTGCCAGCAGCTTGGACAGGGGGCGAAGCAATCAGCCCCAGCATTTT
TRBD2	-	TRBJ2-1	TRBV11-2	CASSLLAGVDEQFF	TGTGCCAGCAGCTTACTAGCGGGGGTCGATGAGCAGTTCTTC
TRBD1	-	TRBJ1-5	TRBV5-1	CASSTGTGDQPQHF	TGCGCCAGCAGCACCGGGACAGGAGATCAGCCCCAGCATTTT
-	-	TRBJ1-4	TRBV5-4	CASSGGGYNEKLFF	TGTGCCAGCAGCGGGGGCGGGTACAATGAAAAACTGTTTTTT
-	-	TRBJ2-3	TRBV6-5	CASSPRGAVADTQYF	TGTGCCAGCAGCCCTCGGGGGGCGGTAGCAGATACGCAGTATTTT
TRBD2	-	TRBJ2-1	TRBV9	CASSVSGGAGEQFF	TGTGCCAGCAGCGTATCCGGGGGGGCCGGTGAGCAGTTCTTC
TRBD1	-	TRBJ1-6	TRBV5-1	CASSSRTGDSNSPLHF	TGCGCCAGCAGCTCCCGGACAGGGGATTCTAATTCACCCCTCCACTTT
-	-	TRBJ1-4	TRBV5-5	CASSLGGGNEKLFF	TGTGCCAGCAGCTTGGGTGGCGGAAATGAAAAACTGTTTTTT
-	-	TRBJ1-2	TRBV5-4	CASSQTLSTLRTFYGYTF	TGTGCCAGCAGCCAAACCCTCTCTACCCTTAGAACCTTCTATGGCTACACCTTC
-	-	TRBJ2-2	TRBV9	CASSVGGIGELFF	TGTGCCAGCAGCGTTGGAGGGATCGGGGAGCTGTTTTTT
-	-	TRBJ2-3	TRBV4-1	CASSQDKRSTDTQYF	TGCGCCAGCAGCCAAGACAAGCGAAGCACAGATACGCAGTATTTT
-	-	TRBJ1-1	TRBV27	CASRLTGKAEAFF	TGTGCCAGCAGGCTAACAGGGAAGGCTGAAGCTTTCTTT
TRBD1	once	TRBJ2-5	TRBV19	CASRRQGAETQYF	TGTGCCAGTAGGAGACAGGGCGCGGAGACCCAGTACTTC
-	-	TRBJ1-5	TRBV19	CASSIVGNQPQHF	TGTGCCAGTAGTATAGTAGGCAATCAGCCCCAGCATTTT
-	-	TRBJ1-4	TRBV7-6	CASSLKSRGTEKLFF	TGTGCCAGCAGCTTGAAGAGCCGGGGTACAGAAAAACTGTTTTTT
TRBD1	-	TRBJ1-3	TRBV28	CASSPGDRGPGNTIYF	TGTGCCAGCAGTCCAGGGGACAGGGGGCCTGGAAACACCATATATTTT
TRBD2	-	TRBJ2-3	TRBV5-4	CASSVGLAGGKSTDTQYF	TGTGCCAGCAGCGTGGGACTAGCGGGGGGCAAGAGCACAGATACGCAGTATTTT
-	-	TRBJ1-5	TRBV18	CASSTITDSNQPQHF	TGTGCCAGCTCTACAATAACAGATAGCAATCAGCCCCAGCATTTT
-	-	TRBJ1-6	TRBV6-5	CATNGGLGNSPLHF	TGTGCCACCAATGGAGGGCTGGGAAATTCACCCCTCCACTTT
TRBD2	-	TRBJ2-5	TRBV7-2	CASSSNRGGRETQYF	TGTGCCAGCAGCAGTAACCGGGGGGGCCGCGAGACCCAGTACTTC
-	-	TRBJ1-5	TRBV6-6	CASRLEGRGNQPQHF	TGTGCCAGCAGGTTAGAGGGCAGGGGTAATCAGCCCCAGCATTTT
-	few	TRBJ2-1	TRBV6-4	CASSDSGLGAANEQFF	TGTGCCAGCAGTGACTCGGGTTTGGGAGCCGCCAATGAGCAGTTCTTC
-	-	TRBJ1-1	TRBV29-1	CSVGGICEVRAGFLRNTEAFF	TGCAGCGTTGGAGGGATTTGCGAGGTGCGGGCCGGATTCCTTAGGAACACTGAAGCTTTCTTT
-	-	TRBJ2-5	TRBV2	CASSGSRGAGETQYF	TGTGCCAGCAGTGGGTCCAGGGGGGCGGGGGAGACCCAGTACTTC
-	-	TRBJ1-4	TRBV10-3	CAISKGGQANEKLFF	TGTGCCATCAGTAAGGGAGGACAAGCTAATGAAAAACTGTTTTTT
TRBD1	-	TRBJ1-1	TRBV7-3	CASSPEPGGEAFF	TGTGCCAGCAGTCCTGAACCAGGGGGTGAAGCTTTCTTT
TRBD2	-	TRBJ2-3	TRBV28	CASSPSGGERGDTQYF	TGTGCCAGCAGTCCTAGCGGGGGGGAAAGGGGAGATACGCAGTATTTT
TRBD1	-	TRBJ1-4	TRBV4-1	CASSFGTGVKKLFF	TGCGCCAGCAGCTTCGGGACAGGGGTTAAAAAACTGTTTTTT
TRBD2	-	TRBJ2-5	TRBV6-5	CASSYTSVGPRGTQYF	TGTGCCAGCAGTTACACTAGCGTGGGGCCCAGAGGGACCCAGTACTTC
-	-	TRBJ1-1	TRBV18	CASSPRGNTEAFF	TGTGCCAGCTCACCAAGAGGGAACACTGAAGCTTTCTTT
TRBD2	-	TRBJ2-1	TRBV7-3	CASSLSQRGYNEQFF	TGTGCCAGCAGCTTAAGCCAGCGGGGCTACAATGAGCAGTTCTTC
-	-	TRBJ1-2	TRBV28	CASSLSRSIGYTF	TGTGCCAGCAGTTTAAGTCGGTCGATAGGCTACACCTTC
-	-	TRBJ1-1	TRBV4-1	CASSHPPRGNTEAFF	TGCGCCAGCAGCCATCCGCCCAGAGGAAACACTGAAGCTTTCTTT
-	-	TRBJ2-7	TRBV2	CASSGGGGGTYEQYF	TGTGCCAGCAGTGGAGGTGGGGGGGGCACCTACGAGCAGTACTTC
-	-	TRBJ2-1	TRBV5-1	CASSFQQVLKVNEQFF	TGCGCCAGCAGCTTCCAACAGGTACTCAAGGTCAATGAGCAGTTCTTC
TRBD1	-	TRBJ1-2	TRBV7-9	CASSHQQGADTF	TGTGCCAGCAGCCACCAACAGGGGGCAGACACCTTC
TRBD1	few	TRBJ1-1	TRBV28	CASRIPSGGLTEAFF	TGTGCCAGCAGAATCCCGTCAGGGGGCTTGACTGAAGCTTTCTTT
TRBD2	-	TRBJ2-1	TRBV6-5	CAVHSGGAEYNEQFF	TGTGCCGTCCATAGCGGGGGGGCGGAGTACAATGAGCAGTTCTTC
-	-	TRBJ1-1	TRBV9	CASSASTVRNTEAFF	TGTGCCAGCAGCGCGTCAACAGTGAGGAACACTGAAGCTTTCTTT
TRBD1	few	TRBJ2-3	TRBV18	CASSPTGLSTDTQYF	TGTGCCAGCTCCCCGACAGGGCTTAGCACAGATACGCAGTATTTT
-	few	TRBJ2-7	TRBV5-6	CASSPLGRSYEQYF	TGTGCCAGCAGCCCTTTAGGGAGGTCCTACGAGCAGTACTTC
-	-	TRBJ1-6	TRBV9	CASSVGSVLLDNSPLHF	TGTGCCAGCAGCGTAGGCAGCGTCCTCCTAGATAATTCACCCCTCCACTTT
TRBD2	-	TRBJ2-3	TRBV5-1	CASRGGLAKDTQYF	TGCGCCAGTAGGGGGGGACTAGCAAAAGATACGCAGTATTTT